Sequencing of this T cell receptor beta chain was carried out in a study of T cell responses to AZD1222 COVID-19 vaccine. Study observations and caveats: After the peak T cell response, and only then, were repertoires sampled. Mostly white British, mostly female donors; authors suggested clonal diversity may be underestimated.

On this clone itself: As yet, its antigen is unknown.

Germline V gene data show CDR1 as ENHRY and CDR2 as SYGVKD. This CDR3 spans 17 amino acids. V trimming: 5 bases; J trimming: 1 base; junction bases outside the gene matches: 11. Clones were read by immunoSEQ multiplex PCR, and TCRdb kept only the in-frame ones, dropping some. The sample comprises approximately 100,000 clones, 80% to 90% of which are singletons, and 20% rests with the top ten. This sequence joins TRBV10-3 and TRBJ1-1; 9 bases match TRBD1. Specimen: peripheral blood, collected on day 0 of AZD1222 vaccination. This TCR derives from an adult in good health. CDR3 region: CAISTQGAEIGNTEAFF. The CDR3 nucleotides are TGTGCCATCAGTACACAGGGGGCTGAAATAGGGAACACTGAAGCTTTCTTT.